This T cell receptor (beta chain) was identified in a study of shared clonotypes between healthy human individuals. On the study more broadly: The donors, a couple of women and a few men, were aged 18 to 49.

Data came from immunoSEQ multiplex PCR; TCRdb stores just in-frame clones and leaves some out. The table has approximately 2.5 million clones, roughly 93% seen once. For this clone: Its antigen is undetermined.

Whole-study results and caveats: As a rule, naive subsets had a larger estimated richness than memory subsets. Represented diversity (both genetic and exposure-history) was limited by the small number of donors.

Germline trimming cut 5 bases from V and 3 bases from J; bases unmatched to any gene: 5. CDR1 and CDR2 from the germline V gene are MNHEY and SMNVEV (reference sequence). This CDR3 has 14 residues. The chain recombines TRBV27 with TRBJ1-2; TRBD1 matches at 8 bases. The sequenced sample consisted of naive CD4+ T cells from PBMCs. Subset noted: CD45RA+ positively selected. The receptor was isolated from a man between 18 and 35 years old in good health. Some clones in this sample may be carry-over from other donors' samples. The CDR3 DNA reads TGTGCCAGCAGTGGGACAGGACCTTACTATGGCTACACCTTC. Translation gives CASSGTGPYYGYTF.